This is a list of T cell receptor beta chains from one sample in a study of blood T cell repertoires in COVID-19. This table comes from immunoSEQ multiplex PCR, and its TCRdb copy is limited to in-frame clones, with some not included. This table has over 100,000 clones, about 91% appearing once. The specimen sequenced was peripheral blood. The receptors here all came from a man aged 18 to 29 with acute or convalescent COVID-19. Each CDR3 is given with its conserved first and last residue. The order of the fields is clone size, D gene, V gene, J gene, CDR3 DNA, CDR3 protein. D genes are given only for firm matches. Expanded clones are given a class, and other clones once, few, many or no size at all.

>NA|TRBD1|TRBV18|TRBJ2-3
TGTGCCAGCTCCTCCGGACAGGGAGTTACAGATACGCAGTATTTT
CASSSGQGVTDTQYF
>NA|NA|TRBV2|TRBJ1-2
TGTGCCAGCAGTGCAGGGGTAGGTGGCTACACCTTC
CASSAGVGGYTF
>NA|TRBD1|TRBV10-2|TRBJ1-4
TGCGCCAGCAGTGAATCGACAGGGTTGGCTAATGAAAAACTGTTTTTT
CASSESTGLANEKLFF
>NA|TRBD1|TRBV4-2|TRBJ2-6
TGTGCCAGCAGCCAGCTTACAGGGGGCGCGGATGGGGCCAACGTCCTGACTTTC
CASSQLTGGADGANVLTF
>NA|TRBD1|TRBV5-1|TRBJ2-2
TGCGCCAGCAGCTTCGGACAGGTTGGCGCCGGGGAGCTGTTTTTT
CASSFGQVGAGELFF
>NA|TRBD1|TRBV10-1|TRBJ2-7
TGCGCCAGCAGCGACAGGGCTTATTCGAACTCCTACGAGCAGTACTTC
CASSDRAYSNSYEQYF
>NA|NA|TRBV5-1|TRBJ2-6
TGCGCCAGCAGCCATGCTCCGGACAGTTTCTCTGGGGCCAACGTCCTGACTTTC
CASSHAPDSFSGANVLTF
>NA|TRBD1|TRBV7-9|TRBJ2-2
TGTGCCAGCAGCGCCCGGGACAGGGAGTCCACCGGGGAGCTGTTTTTT
CASSARDRESTGELFF
>NA|TRBD2|TRBV11-2|TRBJ2-1
TGTGCCAGCAGCTCACTAGCGGGGGGGCGAAATGAGCAGTTCTTC
CASSSLAGGRNEQFF
>NA|NA|TRBV6-5|TRBJ1-6
TGTGCCAGCAGGACTCTCCCCAATTCACCCCTCCACTTT
CASRTLPNSPLHF
>NA|NA|TRBV12-3/TRBV12-4|TRBJ2-3
TGTGCCAGCAGTTTAGCCGGGGGTTCGCAGTATTTT
CASSLAGGSQYF
>NA|NA|TRBV7-9|TRBJ2-3
TGTGCCAGCAGCTTAGTTATTCCTGGCACAGATACGCAGTATTTT
CASSLVIPGTDTQYF
>NA|NA|TRBV5-5|TRBJ2-3
TGTGCCAGCGAAGGCCAGGGATACACAGATACGCAGTATTTT
CASEGQGYTDTQYF
>NA|NA|TRBV15|TRBJ2-7
TGTGCCACCAGCAGCCCGGGAAGCTCCTACGAGCAGTACTTC
CATSSPGSSYEQYF
>few|TRBD1|TRBV6-6|TRBJ1-5
TGTGCCAGCAGTTGGACCGGGACAGGGGTCCAGCCCCAGCATTTT
CASSWTGTGVQPQHF
>NA|NA|TRBV2|TRBJ2-7
TGTGCCAGCAGCCTCCAGGAAGGCCCCTACGAGCAGTACTTC
CASSLQEGPYEQYF
>NA|NA|TRBV20-1|TRBJ1-5
TGCAGTGCTAGATTCAGCCTAGTCCAGCATTTT
CSARFSLVQHF
>NA|NA|TRBV19|TRBJ2-7
TGTGCCAGTAGTCCGACGACAGGATGGTACGAGCAGTACTTC
CASSPTTGWYEQYF
>NA|TRBD1|TRBV6-5|TRBJ1-1
TGTGCCAGCAGTTACCAGGGGGTATTGAACACTGAAGCTTTCTTT
CASSYQGVLNTEAFF
>NA|NA|TRBV29-1|TRBJ1-4
TGCAGCGTTCAGACACGCTTTAATGAAAAACTGTTTTTT
CSVQTRFNEKLFF
>NA|TRBD1|TRBV5-1|TRBJ1-1
TGCGCCAGCAGCAAGACAGGGATGAACACTGAAGCTTTCTTT
CASSKTGMNTEAFF
>NA|TRBD1|TRBV11-2|TRBJ1-5
TGTGCCAGCAGCTTAGGGACAGGGGTTTCCGGCAATCAGCCCCAGCATTTT
CASSLGTGVSGNQPQHF
>NA|NA|TRBV19|TRBJ1-2
TGTGCCAGTAGCTCTACAGGACAGCTTATCTATGGCTACACCTTC
CASSSTGQLIYGYTF
>NA|TRBD1|TRBV9|TRBJ1-3
TGTGCCAGCAGCGTAGGGGGGACAGCTGGGTCCTCTGGAAACACCATATATTTT
CASSVGGTAGSSGNTIYF
>NA|TRBD1|TRBV19|TRBJ2-1
TGTGCCAGTAGTATTTCGGGACAGGTACATGAGCAGTTCTTC
CASSISGQVHEQFF
>NA|TRBD1|TRBV5-1|TRBJ1-1
TGCGCCAGCAGTACAGGGGGCCAGAACACTGAAGCTTTCTTT
CASSTGGQNTEAFF
>NA|NA|TRBV5-6|TRBJ1-2
TGTGCCAGCAGCTTGGGCGGTTCAGGGGAGAGAGGCTACACCTTC
CASSLGGSGERGYTF
>NA|NA|TRBV6-5|TRBJ1-1
TGTGCCAGCTCCCCCCGAGGGCAGGGGACTGAAGCTTTCTTT
CASSPRGQGTEAFF
>once|NA|TRBV5-4|TRBJ1-4
TGTGCCAGCAGCTCGACAGACAGAGAGGAAAAACTGTTTTTT
CASSSTDREEKLFF
>NA|NA|TRBV27|TRBJ1-1
TGTGCCAGCAGTTTGGGGCCGTTGAACACTGAAGCTTTCTTT
CASSLGPLNTEAFF
>NA|TRBD1|TRBV7-9|TRBJ2-2
TGTGCCAGCAGCCCTTCAGGGACAGGGGTCAGGTCCACCGGGGAGCTGTTTTTT
CASSPSGTGVRSTGELFF
>NA|TRBD1|TRBV25-1|TRBJ2-1
TGTGCCAGCAGTACCGGGACAGGGGGCAATGAGCAGTTCTTC
CASSTGTGGNEQFF
>few|NA|TRBV27|TRBJ1-1
TGTGCCAGCAGTTTGGTACACTGGGAGGAAGCTTTCTTT
CASSLVHWEEAFF